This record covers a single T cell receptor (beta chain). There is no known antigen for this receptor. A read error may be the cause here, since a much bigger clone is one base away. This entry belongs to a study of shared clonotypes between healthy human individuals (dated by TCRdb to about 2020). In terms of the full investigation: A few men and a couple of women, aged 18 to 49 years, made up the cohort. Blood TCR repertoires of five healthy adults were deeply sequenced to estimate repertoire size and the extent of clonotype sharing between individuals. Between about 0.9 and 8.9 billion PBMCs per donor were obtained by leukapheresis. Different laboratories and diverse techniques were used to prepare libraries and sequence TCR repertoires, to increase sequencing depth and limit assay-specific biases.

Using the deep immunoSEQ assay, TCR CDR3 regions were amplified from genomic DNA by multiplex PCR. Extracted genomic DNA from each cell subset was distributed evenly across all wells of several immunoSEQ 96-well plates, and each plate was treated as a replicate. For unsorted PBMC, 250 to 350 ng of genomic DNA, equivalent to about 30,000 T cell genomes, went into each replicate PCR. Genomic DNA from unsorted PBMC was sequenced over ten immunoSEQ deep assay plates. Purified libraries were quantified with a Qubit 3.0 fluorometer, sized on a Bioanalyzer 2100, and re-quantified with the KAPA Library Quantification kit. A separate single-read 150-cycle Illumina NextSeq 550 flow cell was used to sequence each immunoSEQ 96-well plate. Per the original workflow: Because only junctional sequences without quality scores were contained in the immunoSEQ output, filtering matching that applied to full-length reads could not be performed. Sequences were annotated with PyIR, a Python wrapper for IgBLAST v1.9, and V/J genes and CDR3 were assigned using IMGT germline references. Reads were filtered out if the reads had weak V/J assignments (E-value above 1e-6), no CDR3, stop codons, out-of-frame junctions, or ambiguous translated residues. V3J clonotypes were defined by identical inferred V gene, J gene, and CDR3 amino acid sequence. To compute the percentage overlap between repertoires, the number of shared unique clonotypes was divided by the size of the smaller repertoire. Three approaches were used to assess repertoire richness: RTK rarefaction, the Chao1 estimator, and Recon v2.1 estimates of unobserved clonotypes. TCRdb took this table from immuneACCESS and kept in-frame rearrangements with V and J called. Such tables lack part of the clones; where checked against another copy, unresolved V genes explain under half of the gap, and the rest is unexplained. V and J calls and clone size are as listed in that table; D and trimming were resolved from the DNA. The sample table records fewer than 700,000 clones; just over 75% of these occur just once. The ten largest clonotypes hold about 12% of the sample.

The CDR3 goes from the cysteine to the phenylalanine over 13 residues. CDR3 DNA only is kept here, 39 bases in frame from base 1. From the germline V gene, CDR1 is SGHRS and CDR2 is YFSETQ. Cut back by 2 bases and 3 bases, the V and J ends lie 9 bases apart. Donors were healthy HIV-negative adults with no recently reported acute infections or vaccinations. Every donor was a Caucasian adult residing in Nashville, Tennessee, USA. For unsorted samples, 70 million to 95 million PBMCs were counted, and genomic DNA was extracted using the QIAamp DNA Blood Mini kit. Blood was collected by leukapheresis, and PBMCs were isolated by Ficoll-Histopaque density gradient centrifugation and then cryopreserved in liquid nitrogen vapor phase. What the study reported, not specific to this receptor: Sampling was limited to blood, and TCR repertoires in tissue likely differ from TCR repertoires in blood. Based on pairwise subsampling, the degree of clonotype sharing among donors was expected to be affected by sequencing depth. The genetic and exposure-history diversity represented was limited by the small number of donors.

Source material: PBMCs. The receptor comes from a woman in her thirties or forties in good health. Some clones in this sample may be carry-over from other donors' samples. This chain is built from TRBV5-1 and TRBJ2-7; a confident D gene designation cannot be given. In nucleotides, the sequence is TGCGCCAGCAGCTTCGACAAGGTCTACGAGCAGTACTTC. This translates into CASSFDKVYEQYF.